This T cell receptor beta chain was profiled in a study of CD8+CD57+ T cells in acquired aplastic anemia. Study results and limitations: Patients had twenty-nine CD8+ CDR3 sequences in common with controls (the shared set).

Germline V gives CDR1 SGDLS, CDR2 YYNGEE. The CDR3 runs to 17 residues. J was trimmed by 5 bases and V by 0 bases; bases with no gene match: 9. Both TCR beta VDJ combination and CDR3 sequence profiling were carried out. Genomic DNA was the template for this profiling. TCRdb processed the reads anew with MiXCR; each CDR3 protein has one entry. The table has about 190,000 distinct CDR3 sequences, less than 70% seen once; the top ten hold more than 15%. This clonotype was seen many times. Antigen unknown. V is TRBV9 and J is TRBJ1-4, with 8 positions matching TRBD1. Sequencing was done on a sample of sorted CD4+, CD8+, or CD8+CD57+ T cells (not recorded which) from PBMCs. The receptor comes from a human donor in good health, serving as a control. The CDR3 region is CASSVAGGGTGNEKLFF. CDR3 DNA sequence: TGTGCCAGCAGCGTAGCCGGGGGGGGGACAGGAAATGAAAAACTGTTTTTT.